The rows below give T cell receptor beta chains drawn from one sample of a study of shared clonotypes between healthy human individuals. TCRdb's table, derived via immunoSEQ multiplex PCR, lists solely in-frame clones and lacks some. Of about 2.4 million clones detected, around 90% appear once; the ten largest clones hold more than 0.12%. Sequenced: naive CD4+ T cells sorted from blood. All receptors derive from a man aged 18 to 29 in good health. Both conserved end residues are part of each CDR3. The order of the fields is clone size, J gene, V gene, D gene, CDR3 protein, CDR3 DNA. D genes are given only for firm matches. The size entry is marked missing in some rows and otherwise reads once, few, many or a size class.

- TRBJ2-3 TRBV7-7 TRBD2 CASSSPSGGSNTQYF TGTGCTAGCAGCTCCCCTAGCGGGGGGAGCAATACGCAGTATTTT
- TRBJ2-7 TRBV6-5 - CASSYSMGLSYEQYF TGTGCCAGCAGTTACTCGATGGGACTCTCCTACGAGCAGTACTTC
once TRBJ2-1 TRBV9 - CASSPSSEGWNEQFF TGTGCCAGCAGCCCTTCTAGCGAGGGGTGGAATGAGCAGTTCTTC
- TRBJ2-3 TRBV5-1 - CASLSTGTDTQYF TGCGCCAGCCTCTCCACAGGAACAGATACGCAGTATTTT
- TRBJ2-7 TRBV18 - CASSPGGQLYEQYF TGTGCCAGCTCACCGGGGGGACAGCTCTACGAGCAGTACTTC
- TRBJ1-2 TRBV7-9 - CASSLSDLYGYTF TGTGCCAGCAGCTTAAGTGACTTATATGGCTACACCTTC
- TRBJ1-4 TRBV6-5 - CASSSGRSNEKLFF TGTGCCAGCAGTTCCGGGCGGTCTAATGAAAAACTGTTTTTT
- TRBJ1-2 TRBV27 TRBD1 CASSKTGDYGYTF TGTGCCAGCAGCAAAACAGGGGACTATGGCTACACCTTC
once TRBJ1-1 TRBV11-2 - CASSLGRQNTEAFF TGTGCCAGCAGCTTAGGGCGACAAAACACTGAAGCTTTCTTT
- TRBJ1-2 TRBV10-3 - CAISEMGNNTF TGTGCCATCAGTGAGATGGGCAACAACACCTTC
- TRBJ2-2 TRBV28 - CASRAGRNTGELFF TGTGCCAGCAGAGCAGGGAGGAACACCGGGGAGCTGTTTTTT
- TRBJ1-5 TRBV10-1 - CASSEAETGGINQPQHF TGCGCCAGCAGTGAAGCCGAGACAGGTGGGATAAATCAGCCCCAGCATTTT
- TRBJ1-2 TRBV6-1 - CASSTGRDYGYTF TGTGCCAGCAGTACGGGCAGGGACTATGGCTACACCTTC
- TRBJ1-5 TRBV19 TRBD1 CASRPGQGFYQPQHF TGTGCCAGTAGACCGGGACAGGGGTTTTATCAGCCCCAGCATTTT
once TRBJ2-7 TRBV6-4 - CASTRNYVLCEQYF TGTGCCAGCACTAGGAATTACGTCCTCTGCGAGCAGTACTTC
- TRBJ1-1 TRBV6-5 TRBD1 CASSYVQGGMNTEAFF TGTGCCAGCAGTTACGTGCAGGGGGGAATGAACACTGAAGCTTTCTTT
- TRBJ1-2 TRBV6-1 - CASSEALRSGYTF TGTGCCAGCAGTGAAGCCCTTCGCTCTGGCTACACCTTC
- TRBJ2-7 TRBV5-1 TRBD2 CASSVGGVPNYEQYF TGCGCCAGCAGCGTTGGGGGGGTCCCGAACTACGAGCAGTACTTC
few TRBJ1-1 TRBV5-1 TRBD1 CASSLALQGPKGEAFF TGCGCCAGCAGCTTGGCACTACAGGGGCCAAAAGGGGAAGCTTTCTTT
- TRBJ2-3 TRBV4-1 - CASSQESTTDTQYF TGCGCCAGCAGCCAAGAATCAACCACGGATACGCAGTATTTT
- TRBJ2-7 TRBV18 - CASSPLGWNYEQYF TGTGCCAGCTCACCGCTTGGATGGAACTACGAGCAGTACTTC
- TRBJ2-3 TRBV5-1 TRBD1 CASGGQGAPDTQYF TGCGCCAGCGGCGGACAGGGGGCCCCAGATACGCAGTATTTT
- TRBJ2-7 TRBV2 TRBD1 CASQGQGGYEQYF TGTGCCAGCCAGGGACAGGGGGGCTACGAGCAGTACTTC
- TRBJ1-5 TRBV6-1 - CASSVGSDQPQHF TGTGCCAGCAGTGTCGGCAGCGATCAGCCCCAGCATTTT
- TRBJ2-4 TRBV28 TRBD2 CASSFSGRGDIQYF TGTGCCAGCAGTTTTAGCGGGAGGGGGGACATTCAGTACTTC
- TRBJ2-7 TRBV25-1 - CASSEFGEKDYEQYF TGTGCCAGCAGTGAATTCGGGGAGAAGGACTACGAGCAGTACTTC
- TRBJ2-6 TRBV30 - CAWSGRGLESGANVLTF TGTGCCTGGAGTGGCAGGGGACTCGAATCTGGGGCCAACGTCCTGACTTTC
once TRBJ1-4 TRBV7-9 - CASSRTVATNEKLFF TGTGCCAGCAGCCGTACCGTTGCAACTAATGAAAAACTGTTTTTT
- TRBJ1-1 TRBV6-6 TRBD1 CASSQNRQGQAFF TGTGCCAGCAGCCAAAATCGACAGGGCCAAGCTTTCTTT
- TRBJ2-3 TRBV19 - CASRRSTDTQYF TGTGCCAGTAGAAGGAGCACAGATACGCAGTATTTT
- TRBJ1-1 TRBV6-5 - CASRQQGNTEAFF TGTGCCAGCAGGCAACAGGGGAACACTGAAGCTTTCTTT
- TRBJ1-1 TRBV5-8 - CASSLGARANTEAFF TGTGCCAGCAGCTTGGGGGCCAGGGCTAACACTGAAGCTTTCTTT
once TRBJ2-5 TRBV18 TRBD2 CASSPLLSLAGPKQETQYF TGTGCCAGCTCACCACTATTGAGCCTAGCGGGACCCAAACAAGAGACCCAGTACTTC
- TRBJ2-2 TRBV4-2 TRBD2 CASERGTNTGELFF TGTGCCAGCGAGCGGGGCACGAACACCGGGGAGCTGTTTTTT
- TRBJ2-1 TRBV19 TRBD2 CASSMGVTSGYNEQFF TGTGCCAGTAGTATGGGAGTGACTAGCGGATACAATGAGCAGTTCTTC
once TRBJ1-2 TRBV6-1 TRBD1 CASREGQGNYGYTF TGTGCCAGCAGGGAAGGACAGGGTAACTATGGCTACACCTTC
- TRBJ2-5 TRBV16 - CASSQSLVGKETQYF TGTGCCAGCAGCCAATCGTTAGTAGGAAAAGAGACCCAGTACTTC
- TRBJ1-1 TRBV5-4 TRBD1 CASGDRGNTEAFF TGTGCCAGCGGGGACAGGGGGAACACTGAAGCTTTCTTT
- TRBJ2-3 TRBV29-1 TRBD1 CSVSSTGQGGINGQYF TGCAGCGTTAGCAGTACCGGACAGGGGGGCATCAATGGGCAGTATTTT
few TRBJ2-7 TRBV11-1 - CASSLTGPEQYF TGTGCCAGCAGCTTAACCGGCCCCGAGCAGTACTTC
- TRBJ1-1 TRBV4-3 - CASSGLGGGNTEAFF TGCGCCAGCAGCGGACTGGGGGGCGGAAACACTGAAGCTTTCTTT
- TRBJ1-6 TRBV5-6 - CASSLRDRPVSPLHF TGTGCCAGCAGCTTGAGGGACCGGCCGGTATCACCCCTCCACTTT